Listed here are 5 T cell receptor beta chains from one sample, sequenced in a study of blood T cell repertoires in COVID-19. The protocol was immunoSEQ multiplex PCR, while the TCRdb copy is restricted to in-frame clones and leaves out a portion. This table holds over 250,000 clones, more than 85% found once. The sample comprised peripheral blood. These receptor sequences come from a person aged 18 to 35 with COVID-19, enrolled during active disease.

This clone was counted once. V is TRBV9 and J is TRBJ2-1, with a tentative D call TRBD2 (5 bases). Trimming stripped 3 bases from V and 7 bases from J, with 11 bases between. The V gene's germline CDR1 is SGDLS and CDR2 YYNGEE. This CDR3 contains 13 residues. The CDR3 sequence: CASSARTANEQFF. The CDR3 DNA sequence: TGTGCCAGCAGCGCCAGGACTGCGAATGAGCAGTTCTTC.

The chain recombines TRBV9 with TRBJ2-1; tentative D call: TRBD2 (5 bases). Germline loops: CDR1 SGDLS, CDR2 YYNGEE. The CDR3 runs 13 residues. V dropped 0 bases and J dropped 7 bases, with 8 bases sitting between them. The chain's CDR3 is CASSVVTGNEQFF. CDR3 sequence (DNA): TGTGCCAGCAGCGTAGTCACGGGAAATGAGCAGTTCTTC.

This chain uses TRBV7-9 with TRBJ1-2; perhaps TRBD1 as D (5 bases). Trimming took off 6 bases at V and 6 bases at J, with 14 bases between the two ends. Germline assignment: CDR1 SEHNR and CDR2 FQNEAQ (reference sequence). The CDR3 contains 13 residues. This chain's CDR3 is CASSSGLSHGYTF. Written as DNA, the CDR3 is TGTGCCAGCAGTTCAGGGCTCTCTCATGGCTACACCTTC. Full variable domain (remainder filled in from reference TRBV7-9 and TRBJ1-2): DTGVSQNPRHKITKRGQNVTFRCDPISEHNRLYWYRQTLGQGPEFLTYFQNEAQLEKSRLLSDRFSAERPKGSFSTLEIQRTEQGDSAMYLCASSSGLSHGYTFGSGTRLTVV.

This clone came up once. The V call is TRBV13, the J call TRBJ1-3; 7 bases map to TRBD1. The germline V gene has CDR1 PRHDT and CDR2 FYEKMQ (reference sequence). V lost 5 bases and J lost 1; bases outside the gene matches: 2. There are 14 residues in the CDR3. CDR3: CASSPGGSGNTIYF. Written as DNA, the CDR3 is TGTGCCAGCAGCCCAGGGGGTTCTGGAAACACCATATATTTT. Together with reference TRBV13 and TRBJ1-3, the CDR3 gives the full variable domain: AAGVIQSPRHLIKEKRETATLKCYPIPRHDTVYWYQQGPGQDPQFLISFYEKMQSDKGSIPDRFSAQQFSDYHSELNMSSLELGDSALYFCASSPGGSGNTIYFGEGSWLTVV.

The chain links TRBV6-6 to TRBJ2-7; a weak D match, TRBD1 (6 bases). CDR1 is MNHNY and CDR2 is SVGAGI in the germline V gene (reference sequence). This CDR3 has 13 amino acids. The V end was cut by 6 bases, the J end by 5 bases, with 14 bases between. The CDR3 sequence: CASSQIQGHEQYF. CDR3 nucleotide sequence: TGTGCCAGCAGCCAGATACAGGGTCACGAGCAGTACTTC.